This T cell receptor beta chain is from a study of response to subunit inactivated influenza vaccine. TCRdb reprocessed the RT-PCR reads via MiXCR and lists one record per CDR3 protein. This sample has about 540,000 distinct CDR3 sequences, with approximately 24% found just once. Study-wide results and limits: After each seasonal influenza vaccination, few new T cells are recruited, the authors suggested.

V was shortened by 3 bases and J by 7 bases, with 14 bases between the two germline ends. Germline lookup yields CDR1 SGHNT and CDR2 YYREEE (reference sequence). This CDR3 spans 14 amino acids. Turning to this clonotype: Its specificity is unknown.

These data also formed part of another study, on T cells expressing NK-cell markers. That work contributes: The authors generated TCR beta cDNA through 5'RACE template switching with UMIs.

The sequence was collected from a man over 45 who received an inactivated influenza vaccine. This chain uses TRBV5-4 with TRBJ2-1; a weak D match, TRBD2 (5 bases). Source: CD4+ T cells sorted from PBMCs, taken about 11 days after vaccination. The CDR3 sequence is CASSSDGVQNEQFF. For the CDR3, the DNA is TGTGCCAGCAGCTCCGACGGGGTGCAGAATGAGCAGTTCTTC.